This T cell receptor (beta chain) is from a study of control samples from healthy donors and cancer patients. The CDR3 is 13 amino acids. V lost 4 bases and J 5 bases, leaving 12 bases between the germline ends. Germline V lookup: CDR1 SGHRS, CDR2 YFSETQ. Some clones are missing from TCRdb's copy, which holds only in-frame ones; the method was immunoSEQ multiplex PCR. The sample lists around 150,000 clones; roughly 94% were seen once. The receptor was isolated from a woman aged 40-49 years in good health. The sample taken for sequencing was blood. V and J are TRBV5-1 and TRBJ2-5, with a tentative D call TRBD2 (6 bases). This CDR3 is CASSTGTQETQYF. CDR3 nucleotide sequence: TGCGCCAGCAGCACCGGGACTCAGGAGACCCAGTACTTC.